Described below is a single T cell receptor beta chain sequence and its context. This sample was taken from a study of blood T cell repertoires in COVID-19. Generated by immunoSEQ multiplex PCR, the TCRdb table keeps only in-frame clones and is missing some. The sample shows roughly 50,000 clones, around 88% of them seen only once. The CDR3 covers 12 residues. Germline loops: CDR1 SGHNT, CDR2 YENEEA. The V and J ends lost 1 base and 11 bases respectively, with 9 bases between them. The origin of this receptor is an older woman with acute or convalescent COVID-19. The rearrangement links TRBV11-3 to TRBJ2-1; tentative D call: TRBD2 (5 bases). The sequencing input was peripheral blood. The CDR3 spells CASSLVTGKQFF. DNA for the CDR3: TGTGCCAGCAGCTTAGTGACCGGGAAGCAGTTCTTC.